This T cell receptor beta chain was identified in a study of blood T cell repertoires in COVID-19. Trimming took 0 bases from V and 5 from J, leaving 8 bases between them. The germline CDR1 and CDR2 sequences are SGHNT and YENEEA. The length of the CDR3 is 14 residues. In the original workflow: Amplification of reference gene primers provided the estimated nucleated cell counts. Profiled with immunoSEQ multiplex PCR; TCRdb holds only in-frame clones, not every one. That table furnishes V, J and clone size, whereas the DNA furnished D and trimming. The repertoire has 150,000 to 200,000 clones, around 75% of them found once; the top ten carry around 5.9%.

The sequenced sample consisted of peripheral blood. This clonotype originated in a woman aged 40 to 50 with COVID-19, enrolled during active disease. V and J are TRBV11-3 and TRBJ2-1, with no clear D. The CDR3, as DNA: TGTGCCAGCAGCTTAGATGGGCGTAACAATGAGCAGTTCTTC. It specifies CASSLDGRNNEQFF.